Only a few counts were recorded for the clone carrying this TCR beta chain. This sample was taken from a study of OX40 agonist ivuxolimab in advanced cancers. Study-wide background: Participants, 82.7% male, averaged roughly 60 years of age, ranging from about 23 to 85.

There are 13 residues in the CDR3. CDR1 and CDR2 from the germline V gene are MDHEN and SYDVKM. Deletions cut 3 bases from V and 7 bases from J, with 10 bases between. Assay: immunoSEQ multiplex PCR; the TCRdb copy retains only in-frame clones and omits some. In the table there are more than 50,000 clones, 84% of which are singletons. The chain uses TRBV28 and TRBJ1-5; D unresolved. Sequences were derived from CD4+ or CD8+ T cells sorted from blood, sampled in a trial of the OX40 agonist ivuxolimab. The sequence was collected from an adult with an advanced solid tumor such as melanoma, head and neck, liver or kidney cancer. The CDR3 nucleotides read TGTGCCAGCAGTTTTGATGGGCAGCAGCCCCAGCATTTT. Residues: CASSFDGQQPQHF.